This TCR beta chain was obtained from a study of T cell responses to AZD1222 COVID-19 vaccine. Clones were sequenced by immunoSEQ multiplex PCR, and TCRdb holds only the in-frame ones, with some missing. Of 140,000 or so clones in the sample, roughly 88% were seen once. Notes on this clone: Its target is unknown.

Study-level results: Regions left unmutated in variants are reportedly the target of nearly half of spike-specific TCRs. Every sample of the repertoires postdated the peak T cell response. The number of AZD1222 recipients seropositive at baseline was only six. Donors in the cohort were predominantly white British and more often female, and clonal diversity was possibly underestimated.

The origin of this receptor is an adult in good health. This material consisted of peripheral blood, taken on day 0 of AZD1222 vaccination.

This chain's CDR3 is CASSPGTSYTGELFF. CDR3 nucleotides: TGTGCCAGCAGCCCTGGGACGTCTTACACCGGGGAGCTGTTTTTT. The chain recombines TRBV11-3 with TRBJ2-2; TRBD1 or TRBD2 may be the D gene (5 bases each). V was trimmed by 5 bases and J by 3 bases, leaving 13 bases between them. The CDR3 loop spans 15 amino acids. Germline CDR1 and CDR2: SGHNT and YENEEA.